The text below deals with one T cell receptor beta chain. Its antigen remains unknown. The extraction recovered at least 5.5 micrograms of total RNA per sample. This sample stems from a study of blood T cells in healthy people across ages. Primers used in a second PCR of roughly 6 to 12 cycles were a sample-barcoded 5' primer and a J-beta primer mix. One entry per CDR3 protein results from TCRdb running MiXCR on the 5' RACE reads. In the table there are around 1,000,000 distinct CDR3 sequences, less than 25% of which are singletons. Regarding the study as a whole: Diversity estimates drawn from one million T cells were deemed underestimates.

These same data were also listed under a study on T cells of mothers and their children. As that report states: The donors comprised roughly 6 children and their three healthy Caucasian mothers. Every mother produced more than 9.5 million TCR beta CDR3 reads, whereas every child provided 3 million to 3.5 million.

The sample was blood. The TCR sequence derives from a girl aged 2-9 years in good health.

The CDR3 spells CATTRAAGGLPYEQYF. For the CDR3, the DNA is TGTGCCACCACAAGGGCGGCGGGAGGACTCCCCTACGAGCAGTACTTC. The chain couples TRBV11-2 to TRBJ2-5, with 8 bases identical to TRBD2. The J call may be in error: the DNA end matches TRBJ2-7 better. The germline CDR1 and CDR2 sequences are SGHAT and FQNNGV. This CDR3 spans 16 amino acids.